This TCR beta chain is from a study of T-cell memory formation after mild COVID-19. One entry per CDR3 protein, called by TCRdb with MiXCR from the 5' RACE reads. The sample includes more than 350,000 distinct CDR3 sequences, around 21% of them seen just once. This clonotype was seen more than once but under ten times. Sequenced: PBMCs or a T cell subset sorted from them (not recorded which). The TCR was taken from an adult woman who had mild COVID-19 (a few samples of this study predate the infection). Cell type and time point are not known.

CDR3 protein: CATFPGGAGELFF. DNA for the CDR3: TGTGCCACCTTTCCAGGGGGCGCGGGGGAACTGTTTTTT. J is TRBJ1-4 and V is TRBV15, with 8 nucleotides matching TRBD1. Germline trimming cut 8 bases from V and 12 bases from J; bases unmatched to any gene: 11. Germline assignment: CDR1 LNHNV and CDR2 YYDKDF (reference sequence). The CDR3 runs to 13 residues.